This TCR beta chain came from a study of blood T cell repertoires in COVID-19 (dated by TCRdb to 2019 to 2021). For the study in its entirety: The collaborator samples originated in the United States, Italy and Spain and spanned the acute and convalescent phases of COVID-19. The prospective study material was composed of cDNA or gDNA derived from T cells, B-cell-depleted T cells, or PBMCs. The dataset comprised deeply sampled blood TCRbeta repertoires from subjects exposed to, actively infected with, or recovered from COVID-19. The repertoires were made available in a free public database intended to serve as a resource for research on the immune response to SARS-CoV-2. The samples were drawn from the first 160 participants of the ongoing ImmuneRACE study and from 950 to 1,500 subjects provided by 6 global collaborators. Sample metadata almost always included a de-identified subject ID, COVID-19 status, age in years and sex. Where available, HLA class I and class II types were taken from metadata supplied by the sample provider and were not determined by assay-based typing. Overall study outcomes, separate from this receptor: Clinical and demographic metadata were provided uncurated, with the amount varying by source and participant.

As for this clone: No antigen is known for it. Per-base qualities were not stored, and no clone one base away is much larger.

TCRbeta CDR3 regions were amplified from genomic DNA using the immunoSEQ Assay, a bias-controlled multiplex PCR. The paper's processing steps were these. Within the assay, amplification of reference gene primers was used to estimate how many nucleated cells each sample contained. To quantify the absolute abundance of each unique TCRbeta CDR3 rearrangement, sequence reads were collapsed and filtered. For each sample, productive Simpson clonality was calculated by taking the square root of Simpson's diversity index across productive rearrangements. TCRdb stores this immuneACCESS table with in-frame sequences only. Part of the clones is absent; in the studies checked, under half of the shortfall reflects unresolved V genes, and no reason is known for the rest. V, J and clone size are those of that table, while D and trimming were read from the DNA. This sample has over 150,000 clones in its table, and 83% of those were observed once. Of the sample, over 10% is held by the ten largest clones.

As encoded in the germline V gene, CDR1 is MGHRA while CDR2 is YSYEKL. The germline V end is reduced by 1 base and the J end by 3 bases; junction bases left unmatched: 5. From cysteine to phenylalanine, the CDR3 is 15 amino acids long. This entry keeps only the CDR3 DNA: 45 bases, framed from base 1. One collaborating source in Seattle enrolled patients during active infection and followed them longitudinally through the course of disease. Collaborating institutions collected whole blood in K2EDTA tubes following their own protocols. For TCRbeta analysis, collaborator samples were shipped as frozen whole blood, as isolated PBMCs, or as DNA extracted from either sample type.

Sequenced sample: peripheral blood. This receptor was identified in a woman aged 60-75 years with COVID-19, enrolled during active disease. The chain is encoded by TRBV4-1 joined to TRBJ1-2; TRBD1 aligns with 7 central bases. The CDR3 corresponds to CASSQVDRVYYGYTF. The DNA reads TGCGCCAGCAGCCAAGTCGACAGGGTGTACTATGGCTACACCTTC.